The 2 T cell receptor beta chains reported below all come from one sample, sequenced in a study of T-cell reconstitution after alpha-beta-depleted transplantation in children. Library preparation (for TCRbeta) was performed with unique molecular identifiers. One entry per CDR3 protein results from TCRdb running MiXCR on the PCR reads. The data hold 450,000 to 500,000 distinct CDR3 sequences, with roughly an eighth observed a single time. The starting material was PBMCs from the stem cell graft donor, obtained from the stem cell graft. These receptors all stem from a human donor who donated a stem cell graft to a child with combined immunodeficiency.

Only a few counts were recorded for this clonotype. V is TRBV5-1 and J is TRBJ2-1, with 10 bases that match TRBD2. Losses at the gene ends were 0 bases for V and 4 bases for J; bases not matched to a gene: 19. The CDR3 extends over 21 amino acids. Germline V gives CDR1 SGHRS, CDR2 YFSETQ. CDR3 DNA sequence: TGCGCCAGCAGCTTGGCCGGTGCCAGGGGTTTAGCGGGAGGATCATACAATGAGCAGTTCTTC. Protein product: CASSLAGARGLAGGSYNEQFF.

This clonotype was seen a few times. This sequence joins TRBV20-1 and TRBJ1-1; tentatively, D is TRBD1 (5 bases). Germline CDR1 and CDR2: DFQATT and SNEGSKA (reference sequence). The germline V and J ends were trimmed by 3 bases and 1 base, with 15 bases remaining between them. CDR3 length: 15 amino acids. The CDR3 nucleotides are TGCAGTGCTAGTGTTGGGGCCGGGGGGAACACTGAAGCTTTCTTT. Translated, it gives CSASVGAGGNTEAFF.